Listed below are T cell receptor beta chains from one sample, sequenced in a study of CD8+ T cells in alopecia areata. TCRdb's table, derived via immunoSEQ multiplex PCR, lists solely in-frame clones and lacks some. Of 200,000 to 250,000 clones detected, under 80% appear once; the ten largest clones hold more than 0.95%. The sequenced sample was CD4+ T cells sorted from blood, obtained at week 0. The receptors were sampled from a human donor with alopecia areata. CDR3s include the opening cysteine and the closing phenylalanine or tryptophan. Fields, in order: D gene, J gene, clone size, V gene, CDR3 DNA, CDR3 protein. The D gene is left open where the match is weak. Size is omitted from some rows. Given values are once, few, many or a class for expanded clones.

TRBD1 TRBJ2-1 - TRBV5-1 TGCGCCAGCAGCTCCCGACAGGGGGACTACAATGAGCAGTTCTTC CASSSRQGDYNEQFF
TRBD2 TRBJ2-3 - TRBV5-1 TGCGCCAGCAGCTTGCGGTTAGCGGGGGCAAGCACAGATACGCAGTATTTT CASSLRLAGASTDTQYF
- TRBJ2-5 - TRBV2 TGTGCCAGCAGTAAAGTCCGAGAGACCCAGTACTTC CASSKVRETQYF
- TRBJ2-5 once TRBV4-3 TGCGCCAGCAGCCAAGATTTTGTCCAAGAGACCCAGTACTTC CASSQDFVQETQYF
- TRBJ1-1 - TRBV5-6 TGTGCCAGCAGTCAAGGGGGACCTGAAGCTTTCTTT CASSQGGPEAFF
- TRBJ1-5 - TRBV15 TGTGCCACCAGCAGACAAAATCAGCCCCAGCATTTT CATSRQNQPQHF
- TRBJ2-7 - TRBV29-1 TGCAGCGTTGCGGGGACGGCCGCCTACGAGCAGTACTTC CSVAGTAAYEQYF
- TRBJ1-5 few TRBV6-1 TGTGCCAGCAGTGTTAGTGAGCCCCAGCATTTT CASSVSEPQHF
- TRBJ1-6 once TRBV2 TGTGCCATAGGAGGGCTCTCCTATAATTCACCCCTCCACTTT CAIGGLSYNSPLHF
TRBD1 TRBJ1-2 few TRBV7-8 TGTGCCAGCAGCACCCCCAGGGGGAATTCTGGCTACACCTTC CASSTPRGNSGYTF
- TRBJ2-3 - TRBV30 TGTGCCTGGAGTGTACTAGGTACGCAGTATTTT CAWSVLGTQYF
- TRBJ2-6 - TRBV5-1 TGCGCCAGCAGCCAGACAGGGGCCAACGTCCTGACTTTC CASSQTGANVLTF
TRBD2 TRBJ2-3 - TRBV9 TGTGCCAGCAGCGTAGGCGGGGGGGCCACAGATACGCAGTATTTT CASSVGGGATDTQYF
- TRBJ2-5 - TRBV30 TGTGCCTGGAGTCGGAACGGATTGTACCAAGAGACCCAGTACTTC CAWSRNGLYQETQYF
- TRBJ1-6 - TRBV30 TGTGCCTGGAGTCAAGGGGGGCCGCCGAATTCACCCCTCCACTTT CAWSQGGPPNSPLHF
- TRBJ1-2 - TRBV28 TGTGCCAGCAGTTTAACGCAAGCTAACTATGGCTACACCTTC CASSLTQANYGYTF
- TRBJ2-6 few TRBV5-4 TGTGCCAGCAGCTTAGGAAGGCTGGGGGCCAACGTCCTGACTTTC CASSLGRLGANVLTF
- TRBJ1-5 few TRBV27 TGTGCCAGCAGTAGGACACTGAATCAGCCCCAGCATTTT CASSRTLNQPQHF
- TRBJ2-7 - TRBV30 TGTGCCTGGGGAAACTACGAGCAGTACTTC CAWGNYEQYF
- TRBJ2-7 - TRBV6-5 TGTGCCAGCAGTTACCGGGACGACTACGAGCAGTACTTC CASSYRDDYEQYF
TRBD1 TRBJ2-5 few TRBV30 TGTGCCTGGAGTAGAGGGGGCAGAGAGACCCAGTACTTC CAWSRGGRETQYF
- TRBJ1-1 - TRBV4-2 TGTGCCAGCAGCCAAGCGGACAGATCGAACACTGAAGCTTTCTTT CASSQADRSNTEAFF
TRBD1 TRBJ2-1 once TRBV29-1 TGCAGCGGACAGGGCAATGAGCAGTTCTTC CSGQGNEQFF
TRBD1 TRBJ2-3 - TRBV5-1 TGCGCCAGCAGCCGATTCTCCCCTAACAGGGGTGGCCCCACAGATACGCAGTATTTT CASSRFSPNRGGPTDTQYF
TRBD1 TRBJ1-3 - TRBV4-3 TGCGCCAGCAGCCAAGATCGCGGGACAGGGTCCGGAAACACCATATATTTT CASSQDRGTGSGNTIYF
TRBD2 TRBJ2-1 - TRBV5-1 TGCGCCAGCGGGACTAGCGGGGCCTCGTGGAATGAGCAGTTCTTC CASGTSGASWNEQFF
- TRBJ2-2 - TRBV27 TGTGCCAGCACCCGCTACGGGGGCAACACCGGGGAGCTGTTTTTT CASTRYGGNTGELFF
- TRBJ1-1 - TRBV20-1 TGCAGTGCTACGGGGAACACTGAAGCTTTCTTT CSATGNTEAFF
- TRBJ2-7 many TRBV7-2 TGTGCCAGCAGCTTAGTCAGGGGCGAGCAGTACTTC CASSLVRGEQYF
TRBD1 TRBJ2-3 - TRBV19 TGTGCCAGTAGTCTCGGGACAGGGAGAGATACGCAGTATTTT CASSLGTGRDTQYF
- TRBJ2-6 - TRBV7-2 TGTGCCAGCAGCTTCGTGTCCATAATCATCTCTGGGGCCAACGTCCTGACTTTC CASSFVSIIISGANVLTF
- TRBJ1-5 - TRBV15 TGTGCCACCAGCAGAGAACAGGGACCAGATCAGCCCCAGCATTTT CATSREQGPDQPQHF
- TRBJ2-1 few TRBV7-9 TGTGCCAGCAGCTTCGGACAAAACAATGAGCAGTTCTTC CASSFGQNNEQFF
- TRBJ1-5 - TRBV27 TGTGCCAGCAGTCCTTACAGGTTAAATCAGCCCCAGCATTTT CASSPYRLNQPQHF
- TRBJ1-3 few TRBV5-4 TGTGCCAGCAGCCCCTCCTCTGGAAACACCATATATTTT CASSPSSGNTIYF
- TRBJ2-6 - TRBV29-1 TGCAGCGTTGTTGGCAGGGTGAGCTCTGGGGCCAACGTCCTGACTTTC CSVVGRVSSGANVLTF
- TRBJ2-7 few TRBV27 TGTGCCAGCAGTTTATTAGGGGCGGCTAGCGAGCAGTACTTC CASSLLGAASEQYF
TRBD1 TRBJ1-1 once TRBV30 TGTGCCTACCACCCAGACAGGGCTGGCGGCACTGAAGCTTTCTTT CAYHPDRAGGTEAFF
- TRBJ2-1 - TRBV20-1 TGCAGTGCTCCCCGTAGGGAGCAGTTCTTC CSAPRREQFF
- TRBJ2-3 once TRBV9 TGTGCCAGCAGCGTAGTCGAGGGTGTCGATACGCAGTATTTT CASSVVEGVDTQYF
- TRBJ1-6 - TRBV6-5 TGTGCCAGCAGTTACACGGGACCGTTTTCTTCACCCCTCCACTTT CASSYTGPFSSPLHF
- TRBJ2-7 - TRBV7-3 TGTGCCAGCAGTTTGCGTCCGGGGACCTACGAGCAGTACTTC CASSLRPGTYEQYF
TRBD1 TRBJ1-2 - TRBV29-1 TGCAGCGTTGAAGACCCCGGACAGGGAACAAACTATGGCTACACCTTC CSVEDPGQGTNYGYTF
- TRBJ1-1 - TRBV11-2 TGTGCCAGCAGGCGGGGCCAAAACACTGAAGCTTTCTTT CASRRGQNTEAFF
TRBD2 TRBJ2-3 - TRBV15 TGTGCCACCAGCAGAAGAGCGGGGGGCGGCGCAGATACGCAGTATTTT CATSRRAGGGADTQYF